Below, 31 T cell receptor beta chains from the same sample are listed, as sequenced in a study of blood T cell repertoires in COVID-19. Profiling relied on immunoSEQ multiplex PCR, and the TCRdb table lists in-frame clones only, not all of them. The repertoire holds 250,000 to 300,000 clones, with roughly 89% as singletons. Sequencing was done on a sample of PBMCs or T cells enriched from blood (not recorded which). The source of these receptors is a woman between 45 and 65 years old who had been exposed to COVID-19.

The table lists this clone with a few counts. The V and J genes are TRBV2 and TRBJ2-5, with 7 bases lining up with TRBD2. The CDR3 runs 15 residues. Trimming took 4 bases from V and 5 from J; bases not matched to a gene: 10. Germline CDR1 is SNHLY and CDR2 is FYNNEI. This CDR3 is CASSGGTTKRETQYF. The CDR3 DNA reads as TGTGCCAGCAGTGGAGGGACTACGAAGCGGGAGACCCAGTACTTC.

The V and J genes are TRBV27 and TRBJ2-1, with a tentative D call TRBD2 (7 bases). With 7 bases removed from V and 4 bases from J, the gap between germline ends came to 8 bases. Germline V CDR1 and CDR2: MNHEY, SMNVEV (reference sequence). The CDR3 sequence is 12 residues long. CDR3: CASKGGYNEQFF. CDR3 bases: TGTGCCAGCAAGGGGGGGTACAATGAGCAGTTCTTC.

V gene TRBV18 combines with J gene TRBJ2-2, with 10 bases lining up with TRBD1. The CDR3 contains 16 residues. Per germline, CDR1 KGHSH and CDR2 LQKENI. V dropped 4 bases and J dropped 3; count of bases not matched to a gene: 5. CDR3 in amino acids: CASSRTGGVDTGELFF. In nucleotides, the CDR3 is TGTGCCAGCTCACGGACAGGGGGTGTGGACACCGGGGAGCTGTTTTTT.

Of note for this clone: Other DNA sequences in the same sample also yield this CDR3. V usage is TRBV5-1 and J usage is TRBJ1-4, with TRBD1 matching 8 bases. With 4 bases clipped from V and 6 bases from J, the junction kept 5 bases outside the gene matches. Germline loops: CDR1 SGHRS, CDR2 YFSETQ. CDR3 length: 14 amino acids. The CDR3 here is CASSLDRGDEKLFF. In DNA, the CDR3 is TGCGCCAGCAGCCTCGACAGGGGCGATGAAAAACTGTTTTTT. The full variable domain, with the rest looked up from reference TRBV5-1 and TRBJ1-4, is KAGVTQTPRYLIKTRGQQVTLSCSPISGHRSVSWYQQTPGQGLQFLFEYFSETQRNKGNFPGRFSGRQFSNSRSEMNVSTLELGDSALYLCASSLDRGDEKLFFGSGTQLSVL.

The CDR3 is CASSISQGYYGYTF. The CDR3, as DNA: TGTGCCAGTAGTATCTCTCAGGGTTACTATGGCTACACCTTC. The rearrangement joins TRBV19 to TRBJ1-2, with a possible D match to TRBD1 (5 bases). V was clipped by 3 bases and J by 3 bases, with 11 bases between them. The germline gives CDR1 LNHDA, CDR2 SQIVND (reference sequence). The CDR3 length is 14 residues.

In DNA, the CDR3 is TGTGCCAGTTTGGGAGGGACAGGGCTCACTGAAGCTTTCTTT. Amino acids: CASLGGTGLTEAFF. This chain joins TRBV28 and TRBJ1-1, with TRBD1 matching over 9 bases. Germline V gene sequence: CDR1 MDHEN, CDR2 SYDVKM. CDR3 length equals 14 residues. V gave up 9 bases and J gave up 4 bases; unmatched junction bases: 9.

In its sample, this clone was seen once. The V call is TRBV11-2, the J call TRBJ1-1, with TRBD1 matching over 12 bases. CDR1 is SGHAT, CDR2 FQNNGV, per germline. The CDR3 spans 14 residues. V trimming: 3 bases; J trimming: 6 bases; junction bases outside the gene matches: 2. CDR3 sequence (DNA): TGTGCCAGCAGCTTGGGACAGGGGGCCCCTGAAGCTTTCTTT. It translates to CASSLGQGAPEAFF. The complete variable domain, with remaining parts taken from reference TRBV11-2 and TRBJ1-1, reads EAGVAQSPRYKIIEKRQSVAFWCNPISGHATLYWYQQILGQGPKLLIQFQNNGVVDDSQLPKDRFSAERLKGVDSTLKIQPAKLEDSAVYLCASSLGQGAPEAFFGQGTRLTVV.

This chain connects TRBV19 to TRBJ2-7; 8 bases fit TRBD1. Germline V gene lookup returns CDR1 LNHDA and CDR2 SQIVND (reference sequence). With 5 bases clipped from V and 3 bases from J, the junction kept 9 bases outside the gene matches. This CDR3 spans 15 amino acids. The CDR3 nucleotides read TGTGCCAGTAGTGTGGACAGGGTCCCCTTCTACGAGCAGTACTTC. Encoded protein: CASSVDRVPFYEQYF. Full variable domain (rest looked up from reference TRBV19 and TRBJ2-7): DGGITQSPKYLFRKEGQNVTLSCEQNLNHDAMYWYRQDPGQGLRLIYYSQIVNDFQKGDIAEGYSVSREKKESFPLTVTSAQKNPTAFYLCASSVDRVPFYEQYFGPGTRLTVT.

This sequence joins TRBV12-5 and TRBJ2-3, with D uncertain. Trimming left V 6 bases short and J 7 bases short, with 11 bases between. The CDR3 totals 12 residues. Germline V CDR1 and CDR2: LGHNT, FRNRAP. This CDR3 is CASGRAAHTQYF. The CDR3 DNA reads as TGTGCTAGTGGCCGAGCTGCTCATACGCAGTATTTT. The complete variable domain, with remaining parts taken from reference TRBV12-5 and TRBJ2-3, reads DARVTQTPRHKVTEMGQEVTMRCQPILGHNTVFWYRQTMMQGLELLAYFRNRAPLDDSGMPKDRFSAEMPDATLATLKIQPSEPRDSAVYFCASGRAAHTQYFGPGTRLTVL.

The rearrangement links TRBV2 to TRBJ2-2; 13 bases fit TRBD2. Germline loops: CDR1 SNHLY, CDR2 FYNNEI. The CDR3 consists of 18 residues. V was clipped by 10 bases and J by 0 bases; unmatched bases: 11. The CDR3 DNA sequence: TGTGCCACTCAAGGGACTAGCGGGGTCCACCCGAACACCGGGGAGCTGTTTTTT. This codes for CATQGTSGVHPNTGELFF.

V and J are TRBV7-8 and TRBJ2-5, with 10 bases that match TRBD2. CDR3 length: 16 residues. Germline assignment: CDR1 SGHVS and CDR2 FQNEAQ. The V segment lost 5 bases and the J segment 5 bases; nucleotides outside the gene matches: 11. For the CDR3, the DNA is TGTGCCAGCAGCCCCTCCAGCGGGGGGGCCATGGAGACCCAGTACTTC. Translation: CASSPSSGGAMETQYF.

The rearrangement links TRBV9 to TRBJ2-7; D may be TRBD1 (6 bases). The CDR3 runs to 14 residues. CDR1 is SGDLS, CDR2 YYNGEE, per germline. Deletions cut 1 base from V and 4 bases from J, with 12 bases between. Here the CDR3 reads CASSVTDSPYEQYF. The CDR3 nucleotides are TGTGCCAGCAGCGTAACGGACAGTCCTTACGAGCAGTACTTC.

This clone turned up a few times. This chain connects TRBV28 to TRBJ1-6; a possible D gene is TRBD1 (5 bases). V lost 7 bases, J lost 7 bases, and 17 bases lay in between. This CDR3 is 15 amino acids long. Looked up from germline, CDR1 is MDHEN and CDR2 is SYDVKM. CDR3 amino acids: CASKIAGNKNSPLHF. CDR3 sequence (DNA): TGTGCCAGCAAGATTGCAGGGAACAAAAATTCACCCCTCCACTTT.

V usage is TRBV2 and J usage is TRBJ1-1; no reliable D call. V was pared by 5 bases and J by 1 base, with 11 bases between. Germline V CDR1 and CDR2: SNHLY, FYNNEI. There are 14 residues in the CDR3. CDR3 coding DNA: TGTGCCAGCAGTCGTCAGTTACCGAACACTGAAGCTTTCTTT. This gives the protein CASSRQLPNTEAFF.

This chain connects TRBV5-4 to TRBJ2-2, with 7 bases aligning to TRBD1. Germline V gene data show CDR1 as SGHNT and CDR2 as YYREEE (reference sequence). CDR3 size: 19 residues. V lost 4 bases to trimming and J lost 0 bases; unmatched junction nucleotides: 15. As DNA, the CDR3 is TGTGCCAGCAGCAAAGCTCCTCCTAAGACAGGGACGAACACCGGGGAGCTGTTTTTT. Its protein product is CASSKAPPKTGTNTGELFF.

The chain has TRBV2 and TRBJ2-1, with 9 positions matching TRBD1. Germline values: CDR1 SNHLY, CDR2 FYNNEI. Trimming took 10 bases from V and 8 from J; bases not matched to a gene: 9. This CDR3 spans 13 amino acids. The CDR3 here is CATRQGEVYEQFF. The DNA of the CDR3 is TGTGCCACTCGACAGGGGGAGGTTTATGAGCAGTTCTTC.

This chain links TRBV5-4 with TRBJ2-5, with 14 nucleotides matching TRBD2. The CDR3 has 15 residues. Germline loops: CDR1 SGHNT, CDR2 YYREEE (reference sequence). V shed 5 bases and J 7 bases; nucleotides not matched to a gene: 7. CDR3 in amino acids: CASSSGTSGGGTQYF. As DNA, the CDR3 is TGTGCCAGCAGTTCCGGGACTAGCGGGGGTGGGACCCAGTACTTC. The variable domain in full, completed from reference TRBV5-4 and TRBJ2-5, reads ETGVTQSPTHLIKTRGQQVTLRCSSQSGHNTVSWYQQALGQGPQFIFQYYREEENGRGNFPPRFSGLQFPNYSSELNVNALELDDSALYLCASSSGTSGGGTQYFGPGTRLLVL.

This clone was detected once. The J gene is TRBJ1-6, the V gene TRBV2; possible D gene TRBD1, 6 bases. Germline V gives CDR1 SNHLY, CDR2 FYNNEI. The V end was cut by 2 bases, the J end by 10 bases, with 12 bases between. The CDR3 totals 14 residues. CDR3 loop: CASSELGGVSPLHF. The DNA for the CDR3 is TGTGCCAGCAGTGAACTAGGGGGGGTCTCACCCCTCCACTTT. The full variable domain, rest sourced from reference TRBV2 and TRBJ1-6, is EPEVTQTPSHQVTQMGQEVILRCVPISNHLYFYWYRQILGQKVEFLVSFYNNEISEKSEIFDDQFSVERPDGSNFTLKIRSTKLEDSAMYFCASSELGGVSPLHFGNGTRLTVT.

V and J are TRBV28 and TRBJ1-4; perhaps TRBD1 as D (6 bases). Germline lookup yields CDR1 MDHEN and CDR2 SYDVKM. The V end was cut by 1 base, the J end by 7 bases, with 19 bases between. This CDR3 has 17 amino acids. The CDR3 DNA sequence: TGTGCCAGCAGTTTATTAGGGCTCTCCCAGGGGATTGAAAAACTGTTTTTT. Its translation is CASSLLGLSQGIEKLFF.

The J gene is TRBJ1-5, the V gene TRBV5-4; D possibly corresponds to TRBD1 (6 bases). The CDR3 covers 14 residues. Trimming cost V 2 bases and J 7 bases, with 13 bases left between them. Germline V CDR1 and CDR2: SGHNT, YYREEE (reference sequence). The CDR3, as DNA: TGTGCCAGCAGCTTAGAAGGGGGTACGCAGCCCCAGCATTTT. It codes for CASSLEGGTQPQHF.

The chain uses TRBV2 and TRBJ1-6; 7 nucleotides agree with TRBD1. V shed 6 bases, J shed 8 bases, and the junction held 7 bases outside the gene matches. The CDR3 runs to 14 residues. Per the germline V gene, CDR1 is SNHLY and CDR2 is FYNNEI. The CDR3 loop reads CASRRGTDHSPLHF. The DNA of the CDR3 is TGTGCCAGCAGGAGGGGGACAGACCATTCACCCCTCCACTTT.

As to this clone: One end of the junction varies from germline; a read error may be responsible. The CDR3 DNA follows: TGTGCCAGCAGCCTAGCAGGAGCCTCCAATAATTCACCCCTCCACTTT. Protein product: CASSLAGASNNSPLHF. The chain recombines TRBV5-6 with TRBJ1-6; D remains unclear. CDR1 and CDR2 (germline): SGHDT, YYEEEE. The CDR3 is made up of 16 amino acids.

The table lists this clone with a few counts. The chain links TRBV28 to TRBJ2-1; the match to TRBD2 covers 13 bases. Germline CDR1 and CDR2: MDHEN and SYDVKM. CDR3 length equals 20 residues. The V segment lost 3 bases and the J segment 3 bases; nucleotides outside the gene matches: 14. The CDR3 spells CASSFPRKILAGGDYNEQFF. CDR3 DNA: TGTGCCAGCAGTTTCCCCCGAAAAATACTAGCGGGGGGGGACTACAATGAGCAGTTCTTC.

The chain has TRBV7-2 and TRBJ2-5, with 9 bases lining up with TRBD2. The germline CDR1 and CDR2 sequences are SGHTA and FQGNSA. The CDR3 extends over 15 amino acids. V gave up 3 bases and J gave up 4 bases; unmatched junction bases: 6. The CDR3 sequence: CASSFQAGGPETQYF. The CDR3 DNA sequence: TGTGCCAGCAGCTTCCAAGCGGGGGGCCCAGAGACCCAGTACTTC.

This chain joins TRBV11-2 and TRBJ2-7; a possible D gene is TRBD1 (5 bases). Per germline, CDR1 SGHAT and CDR2 FQNNGV. The CDR3 is made up of 13 amino acids. Trimming pared 1 base from V and 3 bases from J, leaving 7 bases between. The CDR3 is CASSLVRVYEQYF. CDR3 nucleotide sequence: TGTGCCAGCAGCTTAGTCAGGGTCTACGAGCAGTACTTC.

This chain links TRBV21-1 with TRBJ2-3; whether TRBD1, the table's D call, matches the DNA was not checked. TRBV21-1 is an annotated pseudogene. CDR3 size: 14 residues. CDR3 protein: CASSKASARNTQYF. In DNA, the CDR3 is TGTGCCAGCAGCAAAGCCTCCGCCAGGAATACGCAGTATTTT.

Remarks on this clone: One junction end disagrees with the germline gene, perhaps due to a read error. CDR3 sequence (DNA): TGTGCTAGCAGCTCTGCCCGGACTAGCCAAGAGACCCAGTACTTC. Protein sequence: CASSSARTSQETQYF. The chain combines TRBV7-7 with TRBJ2-5, with 7 positions matching TRBD2. The CDR3 runs to 15 residues. Looked up from germline, CDR1 is SSHAT and CDR2 is FNYEAQ (reference sequence).

The chain is built from TRBV7-9 and TRBJ2-5; D may be TRBD1 (5 bases). V was pared by 7 bases and J by 5 bases, with 14 bases between. The CDR3 totals 13 residues. In germline, CDR1 is SEHNR, CDR2 FQNEAQ (reference sequence). The CDR3 region is CASTSTERETQYF. The CDR3 coding sequence is TGTGCCAGCACGTCGACAGAGAGGGAGACCCAGTACTTC.

The chain is built from TRBV3-1 (or the pseudogene TRBV3-2) and TRBJ2-5; 10 positions match TRBD1. V lost 11 bases to trimming and J lost 4 bases; unmatched junction nucleotides: 4. CDR1 is LGHDT, CDR2 YNNKEL, per germline (reference sequence). The CDR3 consists of 12 residues. CDR3 sequence reads: CAVGQGRETQYF. CDR3 coding DNA: TGTGCCGTGGGACAGGGGCGAGAGACCCAGTACTTC.

This clone was detected only once. The V and J genes are TRBV18 and TRBJ2-2; a weak D match, TRBD1 (6 bases). Trimming left V 8 bases short and J 0 bases short, with 10 bases between. This CDR3 has 14 residues. Germline CDR1 is KGHSH and CDR2 is LQKENI. The DNA of the CDR3 is TGTGCCAGCACACAGGGAGCGAACACCGGGGAGCTGTTTTTT. It encodes CASTQGANTGELFF.

This sequence joins TRBV21-1 and TRBJ1-5; the table names TRBD1, a call not compared with the DNA. TRBV21-1 is a listed pseudogene. The length of the CDR3 is 16 residues. The CDR3 loop reads CASSDTNWTDDQPQHF. As DNA, the CDR3 is TGTGCCAGCAGCGACACTAACTGGACAGACGATCAGCCCCAGCATTTT.